A selection of T cell receptor beta chains follows, all from one sample in a study of cytotoxic CD8 clonotypes in ibrutinib-treated CLL. Sequencing was performed with immunoSEQ multiplex PCR; in TCRdb, only in-frame clones are kept and a portion is missing. Of around 130,000 clones in the sample, around 84% were seen once. The sample consisted of PBMCs, taken after 24 months of ibrutinib treatment. The receptors shown here come from a human donor with chronic lymphocytic leukemia. The CDR3 runs from the conserved cysteine through the conserved F or W. D genes are given only for firm matches. For some rows the clone size is stated as once, few or many, or as a class when expanded; others skip it.

>TRBV19|-|-|TRBJ1-6
TGTGCCAGTAGTATACGAAAGGCAGGCTCGCAGAGCTCCTATAATTCACCCCTCCACTTT
CASSIRKAGSQSSYNSPLHF
>TRBV19|-|-|TRBJ2-2
TGTGCCAGTAGTATAGAAGGACAATACACCGGGGAGCTGTTTTTT
CASSIEGQYTGELFF
>TRBV7-2|TRBD1|once|TRBJ2-3
TGTGCCAGCAGCTTAGGCCGGGACAGGGGGCGGGATACGCAGTATTTT
CASSLGRDRGRDTQYF
>TRBV6-6|-|-|TRBJ1-4
TGTGCCAGCAGGGAGGGAGGGCCAGGAGAAAAACTGTTTTTT
CASREGGPGEKLFF
>TRBV19|TRBD1|-|TRBJ1-2
TGTGCCAGTAGTATAGAACACAGGGGTCTTGGCTACACCTTC
CASSIEHRGLGYTF
>TRBV11-2|-|few|TRBJ2-5
TGTGCCAGCAGCTTAGGGGGGGGCCGGGAGACCCAGTACTTC
CASSLGGGRETQYF
>TRBV19|-|-|TRBJ2-4
TGTGCCAGTAGTATCGACAGAAGAGGGGGAAACATTCAGTACTTC
CASSIDRRGGNIQYF
>TRBV4-1|-|-|TRBJ2-4
TGCGCCAGCAGCCAGGGAGAAGTAGGAGCCAAAAACATTCAGTACTTC
CASSQGEVGAKNIQYF
>TRBV9|TRBD1|-|TRBJ1-6
TGTGCCAGCAGCGCCAGACAGGGGGCAGATAATTCACCCCTCCACTTT
CASSARQGADNSPLHF
>TRBV19|TRBD2|once|TRBJ2-1
TGTGCCAGTAGAAGCGGGGGGCCCACCTACAATGAGCAGTTCTTC
CASRSGGPTYNEQFF
>TRBV6-5|TRBD1|-|TRBJ2-7
TGTGCCAGCAGCCCCTCCGGGACAGGGGCCTACGAGCAGTACTTC
CASSPSGTGAYEQYF
>TRBV4-2|-|-|TRBJ1-2
TGTGCCAGCAGCCAAGCGGAGGTCCAGGTCGGTGGCTACACCTTC
CASSQAEVQVGGYTF
>TRBV7-9|-|-|TRBJ1-5
TGTGCCAGCAGCCTCGGGGTTAGCAATCAGCCCCAGCATTTT
CASSLGVSNQPQHF
>TRBV6-5|-|-|TRBJ1-2
TGTGCCAGCAGTTACTCGAGGGCCACGGGGAGTGGCTACACCTTC
CASSYSRATGSGYTF
>TRBV6-5|-|-|TRBJ1-4
TGTGCCAGCCGACCTGGGGGGCGTAATGAAAAACTGTTTTTT
CASRPGGRNEKLFF
>TRBV29-1|-|-|TRBJ2-1
TGCAGCGTTGAAGAACCTGAGAAACACTTCGACAATGAGCAGTTCTTC
CSVEEPEKHFDNEQFF
>TRBV7-9|TRBD1|few|TRBJ1-5
TGTGCCAGCAGCCCCCCGGGACAGGGCCATCAGCCCCAGCATTTT
CASSPPGQGHQPQHF
>TRBV5-5|-|-|TRBJ1-2
TGTGCCAGCAGCTTGGATAACTATGGCTACACCTTC
CASSLDNYGYTF
>TRBV6-1|-|-|TRBJ2-7
TGTGCCAGCAGTGAAGCTGGGGCCGACTACGAGCAGTACTTC
CASSEAGADYEQYF
>TRBV19|-|-|TRBJ1-1
TGTGCCAGTTGGCGGCAGAACACTGAAGCTTTCTTT
CASWRQNTEAFF
>TRBV10-3|-|-|TRBJ1-1
TGTGCCATCAGTGAGCCTGAAGCTTTCTTT
CAISEPEAFF
>TRBV6-5|-|-|TRBJ2-7
TGTGCCAGCAGTAACCGATACGAGCAGTACTTC
CASSNRYEQYF
>TRBV27|TRBD1|few|TRBJ1-6
TGTGCCAGCAGTTTCGCGGGACAGGGATCTTCACCCCTCCACTTT
CASSFAGQGSSPLHF
>TRBV7-3|-|-|TRBJ2-3
TGTGCCAGCAGCTTCGGGTACGGAGATACGCAGTATTTT
CASSFGYGDTQYF
>TRBV11-2|TRBD1|-|TRBJ1-3
TGTGCCAGCAGCGCCCGGACAGGGAGCTCTGGAAACACCATATATTTT
CASSARTGSSGNTIYF
>TRBV28|-|few|TRBJ2-7
TGTGCCACCGGGGGCTACGAGCAGTACTTC
CATGGYEQYF
>TRBV6-1|-|-|TRBJ2-2
TGTGCCAGCAGTGAAGTGACCGGGGAGCTGTTTTTT
CASSEVTGELFF
>TRBV6-1|TRBD2|-|TRBJ2-7
TGTGCCAGCAGTCTGCAAGGGCGGGGGGCGTACGAGCAGTACTTC
CASSLQGRGAYEQYF
>TRBV30|TRBD1|-|TRBJ1-4
TGTGCCTGGAGTAGGGACAGGGGGGTTTATGAAAAACTGTTTTTT
CAWSRDRGVYEKLFF
>TRBV7-9|-|-|TRBJ1-1
TGTGCCAGCAGCCCGCCGCAGGGAAGGACTGAAGCTTTCTTT
CASSPPQGRTEAFF
>TRBV30|TRBD1|-|TRBJ1-4
TGTGCCTGGAGCCGGACAGGGTTTAATGAAAAACTGTTTTTT
CAWSRTGFNEKLFF
>TRBV18|-|-|TRBJ1-3
TGTGCCAGCTCACCTGACACAGGAAACACCATATATTTT
CASSPDTGNTIYF
>TRBV5-1|-|-|TRBJ2-7
TGCGCCAGCAGCTTGGCCATACAGTACGAGCAGTACTTC
CASSLAIQYEQYF
>TRBV11-3|TRBD2|-|TRBJ2-5
TGTGCCAGCAGCCTCTATTCTCCGGGAGGGGGTTTGGAGACCCAGTACTTC
CASSLYSPGGGLETQYF
>TRBV30|-|-|TRBJ2-7
TGTGCCTGGAGTCTCGGGCCTTACTACGAGCAGTACTTC
CAWSLGPYYEQYF
>TRBV5-1|-|-|TRBJ2-7
TGCGCCAGCAGCTTGACAGAATCTAAGCAGTACTTC
CASSLTESKQYF
>TRBV27|TRBD1|-|TRBJ1-5
TGTGCCAGCAGTCAAGACAGGGAGGATCAGCCCCAGCATTTT
CASSQDREDQPQHF
>TRBV11-1|-|-|TRBJ2-3
TGTGCCAGCAGCCTCCAAGGAGATACGCAGTATTTT
CASSLQGDTQYF
>TRBV9|-|-|TRBJ1-5
TGTGCCAGCAGCCCACGGGACCGAAAGGGGGTATATAGCAATCAGCCCCAGCATTTT
CASSPRDRKGVYSNQPQHF
>TRBV27|-|-|TRBJ2-7
TGTGCCAGCAGTTTTGAGGGTAACGGTCCCTACGAGCAGTACTTC
CASSFEGNGPYEQYF
>TRBV29-1|-|-|TRBJ2-1
TGCAGCGTTGAGGCTACCCCAGGGGGGGCCTACAATGAGCAGTTCTTC
CSVEATPGGAYNEQFF
>TRBV7-2|-|-|TRBJ2-5
TGTGCCAGCAGACAGGACCTGTACCAAGAGACCCAGTACTTC
CASRQDLYQETQYF
>TRBV6-1|-|few|TRBJ2-4
TGTGCCAGCAGTGAACCCCCGGGACCCCAGTACTTC
CASSEPPGPQYF
>TRBV30|-|few|TRBJ1-1
TGTGCCTGGATTAAGAACACTGAAGCTTTCTTT
CAWIKNTEAFF
>TRBV2|-|-|TRBJ2-7
TGTGCCAGCAGTGAAGAGGGATCTGGGTACGAGCAGTACTTC
CASSEEGSGYEQYF
>TRBV5-1|-|-|TRBJ2-6
TGCGCCAGCAGCTTGGAGGGGTCTGGGGCCAACGTCCTGACTTTC
CASSLEGSGANVLTF
>TRBV9|TRBD1|-|TRBJ2-3
TGTGCCAGCAGCGTAGAACAGGGGGCGCATGGAGATACGCAGTATTTT
CASSVEQGAHGDTQYF
>TRBV6-1|-|-|TRBJ1-1
TGTGCCAGCAGTGTGCAGGGCCGAGTGAACACTGAAGCTTTCTTT
CASSVQGRVNTEAFF
>TRBV7-2|-|once|TRBJ1-3
TGTGCCAGCAGCTTACCCTCCAGGGACACCATATATTTT
CASSLPSRDTIYF
>TRBV19|-|-|TRBJ1-3
TGTGCCAGTAGGAGCAGGGGTGCCACTGGAAACACCATATATTTT
CASRSRGATGNTIYF
>TRBV28|-|-|TRBJ1-2
TGTGCCAGCAGTGAACTGGACCGTATCGATTTTTATGGCTACACCTTC
CASSELDRIDFYGYTF
>TRBV29-1|-|-|TRBJ2-5
TGCAGCGTAGCCCTAGAGACCCAGTACTTC
CSVALETQYF
>TRBV19|-|-|TRBJ1-6
TGTGCCAGTAGTATACCCAGGGGAAGCTCCTATAATTCACCCCTCCACTTT
CASSIPRGSSYNSPLHF
>TRBV30|-|-|TRBJ2-3
TGTGCCTGGAGTGTACTAGGAGATACGCAGTATTTT
CAWSVLGDTQYF
>TRBV5-4|-|-|TRBJ2-7
TGTGCCAGCAGCAAGGACGGCTACGAGCAGTACTTC
CASSKDGYEQYF
>TRBV12-5|-|-|TRBJ1-1
TGTGCTAGTGGTTTGGTACGGACAGAAAGGAACACTGAAGCTTTCTTT
CASGLVRTERNTEAFF
>TRBV29-1|TRBD2|-|TRBJ2-1
TGCAGCGTTGAGGGTAATAGCGGGGGGCCCTACAATGAGCAGTTCTTC
CSVEGNSGGPYNEQFF
>TRBV9|TRBD1|-|TRBJ1-2
TGTGCCAGCAGCCCCCGGCCCGGGACAGGGGGGGGTGGCTACACCTTC
CASSPRPGTGGGGYTF
>TRBV20-1|-|once|TRBJ2-7
TGCAGTGCAAGATTCGGCGAGCAGTACTTC
CSARFGEQYF